This TCR beta chain originates from a study of technical replicates of blood from several donors. The CDR3 is made up of 12 amino acids. Trimming took 11 bases from V and 2 from J, leaving 9 bases between them. Germline V gene data show CDR1 as ENHRY and CDR2 as SYGVKD. Assay: immunoSEQ multiplex PCR; the TCRdb copy retains only in-frame clones and omits some. The profile shows about 59,000 clones, about 93% of them singletons. The genes are TRBV10-3 and TRBJ2-2; TRBD2 might be the D (6 bases). The material sequenced was PBMCs. The source of this sequence is a human donor in good health. Some clones in this sample may be carry-over from other donors' samples. Here the CDR3 reads CACGVNTGELFF. CDR3 DNA: TGTGCCTGCGGGGTTAACACCGGGGAGCTGTTTTTT.